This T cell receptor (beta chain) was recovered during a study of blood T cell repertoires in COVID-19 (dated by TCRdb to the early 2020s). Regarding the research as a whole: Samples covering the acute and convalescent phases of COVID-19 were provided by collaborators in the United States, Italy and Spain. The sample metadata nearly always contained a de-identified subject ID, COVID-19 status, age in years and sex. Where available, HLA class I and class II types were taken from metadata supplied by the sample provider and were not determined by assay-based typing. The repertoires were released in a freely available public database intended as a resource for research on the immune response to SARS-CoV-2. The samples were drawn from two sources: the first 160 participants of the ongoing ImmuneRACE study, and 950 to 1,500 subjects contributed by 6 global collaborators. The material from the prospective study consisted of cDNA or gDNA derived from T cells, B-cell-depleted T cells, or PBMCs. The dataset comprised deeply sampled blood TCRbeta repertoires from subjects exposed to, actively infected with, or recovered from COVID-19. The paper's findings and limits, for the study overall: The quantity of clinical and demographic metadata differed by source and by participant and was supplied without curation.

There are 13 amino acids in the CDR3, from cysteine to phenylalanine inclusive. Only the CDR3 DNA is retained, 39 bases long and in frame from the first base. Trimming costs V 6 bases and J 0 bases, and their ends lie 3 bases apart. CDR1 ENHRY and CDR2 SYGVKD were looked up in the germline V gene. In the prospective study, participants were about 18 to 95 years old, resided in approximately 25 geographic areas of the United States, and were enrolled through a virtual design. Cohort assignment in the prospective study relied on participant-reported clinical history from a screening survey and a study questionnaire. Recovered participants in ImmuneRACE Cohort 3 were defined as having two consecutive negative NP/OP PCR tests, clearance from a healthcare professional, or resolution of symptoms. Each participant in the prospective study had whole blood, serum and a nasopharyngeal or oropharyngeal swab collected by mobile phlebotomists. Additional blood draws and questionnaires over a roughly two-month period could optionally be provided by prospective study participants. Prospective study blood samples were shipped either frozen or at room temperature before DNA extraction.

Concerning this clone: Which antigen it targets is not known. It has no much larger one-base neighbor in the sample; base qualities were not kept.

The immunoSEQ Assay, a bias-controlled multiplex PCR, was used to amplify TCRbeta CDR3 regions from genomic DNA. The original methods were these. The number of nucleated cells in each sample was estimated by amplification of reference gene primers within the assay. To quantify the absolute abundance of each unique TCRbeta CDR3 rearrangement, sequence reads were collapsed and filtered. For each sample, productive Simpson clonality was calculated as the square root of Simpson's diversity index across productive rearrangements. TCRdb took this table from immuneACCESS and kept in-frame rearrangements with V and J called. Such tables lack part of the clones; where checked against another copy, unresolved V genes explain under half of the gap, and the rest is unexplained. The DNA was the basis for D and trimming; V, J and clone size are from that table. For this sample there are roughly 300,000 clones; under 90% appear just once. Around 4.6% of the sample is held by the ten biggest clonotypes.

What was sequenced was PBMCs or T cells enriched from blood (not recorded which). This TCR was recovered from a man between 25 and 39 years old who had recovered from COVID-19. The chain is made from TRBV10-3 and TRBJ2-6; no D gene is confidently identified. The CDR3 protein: CAISGSGANVLTF. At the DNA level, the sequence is TGTGCCATCAGCGGCTCTGGGGCCAACGTCCTGACTTTC.